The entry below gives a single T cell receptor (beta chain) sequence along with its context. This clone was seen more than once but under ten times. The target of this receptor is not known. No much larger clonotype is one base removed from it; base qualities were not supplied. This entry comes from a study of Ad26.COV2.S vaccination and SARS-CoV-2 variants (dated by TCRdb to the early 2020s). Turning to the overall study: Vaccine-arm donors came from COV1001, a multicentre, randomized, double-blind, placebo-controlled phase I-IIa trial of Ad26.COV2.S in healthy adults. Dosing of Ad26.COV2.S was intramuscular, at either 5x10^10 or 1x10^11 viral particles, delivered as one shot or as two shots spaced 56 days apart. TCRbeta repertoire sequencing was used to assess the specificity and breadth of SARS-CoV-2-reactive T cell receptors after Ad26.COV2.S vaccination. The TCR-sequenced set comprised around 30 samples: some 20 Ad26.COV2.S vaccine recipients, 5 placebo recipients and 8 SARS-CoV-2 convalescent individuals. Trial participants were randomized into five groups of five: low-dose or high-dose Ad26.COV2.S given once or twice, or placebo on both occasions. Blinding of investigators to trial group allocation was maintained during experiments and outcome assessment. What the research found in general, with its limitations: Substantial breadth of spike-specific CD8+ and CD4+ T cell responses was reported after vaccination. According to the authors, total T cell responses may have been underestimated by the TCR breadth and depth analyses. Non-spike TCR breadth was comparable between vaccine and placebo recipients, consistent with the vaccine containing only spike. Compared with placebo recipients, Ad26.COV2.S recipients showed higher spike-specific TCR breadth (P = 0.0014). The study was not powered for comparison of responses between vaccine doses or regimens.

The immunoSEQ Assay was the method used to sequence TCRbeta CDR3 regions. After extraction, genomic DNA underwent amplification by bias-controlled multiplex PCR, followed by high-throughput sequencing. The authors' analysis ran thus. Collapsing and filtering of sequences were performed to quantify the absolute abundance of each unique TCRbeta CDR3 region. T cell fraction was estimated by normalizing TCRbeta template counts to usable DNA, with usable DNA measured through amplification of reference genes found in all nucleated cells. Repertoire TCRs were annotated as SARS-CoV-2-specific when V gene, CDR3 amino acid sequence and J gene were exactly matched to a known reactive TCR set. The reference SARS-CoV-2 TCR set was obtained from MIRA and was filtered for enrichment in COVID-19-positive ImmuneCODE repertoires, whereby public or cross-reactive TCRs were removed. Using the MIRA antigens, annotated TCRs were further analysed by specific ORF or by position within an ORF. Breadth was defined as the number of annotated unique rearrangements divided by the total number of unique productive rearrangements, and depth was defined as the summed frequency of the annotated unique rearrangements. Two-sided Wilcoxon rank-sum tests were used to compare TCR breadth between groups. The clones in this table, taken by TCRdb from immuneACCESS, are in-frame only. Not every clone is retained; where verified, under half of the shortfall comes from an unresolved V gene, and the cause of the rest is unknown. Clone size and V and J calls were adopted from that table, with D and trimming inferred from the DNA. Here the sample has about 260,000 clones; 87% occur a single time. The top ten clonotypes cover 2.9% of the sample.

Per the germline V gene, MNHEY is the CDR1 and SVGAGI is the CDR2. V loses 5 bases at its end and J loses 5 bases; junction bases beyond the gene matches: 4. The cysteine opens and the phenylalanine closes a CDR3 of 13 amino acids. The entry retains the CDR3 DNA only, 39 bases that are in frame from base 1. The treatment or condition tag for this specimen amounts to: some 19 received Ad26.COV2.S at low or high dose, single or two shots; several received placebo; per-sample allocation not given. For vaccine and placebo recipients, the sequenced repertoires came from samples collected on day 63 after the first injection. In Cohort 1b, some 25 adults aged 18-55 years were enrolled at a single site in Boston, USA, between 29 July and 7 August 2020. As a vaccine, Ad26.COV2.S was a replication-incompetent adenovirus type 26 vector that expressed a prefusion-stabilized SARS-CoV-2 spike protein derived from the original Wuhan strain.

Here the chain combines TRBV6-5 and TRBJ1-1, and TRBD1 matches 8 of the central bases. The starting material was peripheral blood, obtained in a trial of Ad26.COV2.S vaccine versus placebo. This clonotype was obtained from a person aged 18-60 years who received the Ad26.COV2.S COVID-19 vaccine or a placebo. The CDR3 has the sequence CASSRTGWTEAFF. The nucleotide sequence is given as TGTGCCAGCAGTCGGACAGGGTGGACTGAAGCTTTCTTT.